A selection of T cell receptor beta chains follows, all from one sample in a study of T-cell reconstitution after alpha-beta-depleted transplantation in children. One entry per CDR3 protein, called by TCRdb with MiXCR from the PCR reads. The repertoire holds 420,000 or so distinct CDR3 sequences, with approximately 10% as singletons. Here the sequenced sample was PBMCs from the stem cell graft donor, taken from the stem cell graft. These receptors all stem from a human donor who donated a stem cell graft to a child with acute myeloid leukemia. Each CDR3 is given with its conserved first and last residue. D genes are given only for firm matches. Clone size is stated in some rows and not others, as once, few, many or a class when expanded.

v_call	clone_size	j_call	d_call	cdr3_aa	cdr3_nt
TRBV12-3/TRBV12-4	.	TRBJ2-5	.	CASSHGRKETQYF	TGTGCCAGCAGTCATGGGAGAAAAGAGACCCAGTACTTC
TRBV12-3/TRBV12-4	many	TRBJ1-5	.	CASSLRSNQPQHF	TGTGCCAGCAGCTTGAGAAGCAATCAGCCCCAGCATTTT
TRBV3-1	many	TRBJ2-2	.	CASSQEGPTSGTGELFF	TGTGCCAGCAGTCAAGAGGGACCGACCTCGGGCACCGGGGAGCTGTTTTTT
TRBV7-8	few	TRBJ1-1	.	CASSLKSGGSTEAFF	TGTGCCAGCAGCTTAAAGAGTGGGGGGAGCACTGAAGCTTTCTTT
TRBV28	many	TRBJ2-3	.	CASSLPHTDTQYF	TGTGCCAGCAGTCTCCCCCACACAGATACGCAGTATTTT
TRBV15	many	TRBJ2-2	.	CATSRVSDPGLWGAGELFF	TGTGCCACCAGCAGAGTCTCCGACCCCGGATTATGGGGGGCCGGGGAGCTGTTTTTT
TRBV7-2	.	TRBJ2-3	TRBD2	CASSSGTSSLTDTQYF	TGTGCCAGCAGCTCCGGGACTAGCAGTCTCACAGATACGCAGTATTTT
TRBV6-2/TRBV6-3	many	TRBJ1-2	.	CASSYLYRDEGGYTF	TGTGCCAGCAGTTACCTGTACCGGGACGAAGGCGGCTACACCTTC
TRBV20-1	.	TRBJ1-3	TRBD1	CSAPGQGDGNTIYF	TGCAGTGCTCCGGGACAGGGGGACGGAAACACCATATATTTT
TRBV10-3	.	TRBJ2-1	TRBD2	CAISKERGSSYNEQFF	TGTGCCATCAGTAAAGAGCGGGGGAGCTCCTACAATGAGCAGTTCTTC
TRBV20-1	many	TRBJ2-5	.	CSARRGETQYF	TGCAGTGCCCGACGGGGAGAGACCCAGTACTTC
TRBV25-1	.	TRBJ2-3	TRBD2	CASSEYFGLAGGTDTQYF	TGTGCCAGCAGTGAATATTTCGGACTAGCGGGAGGCACAGATACGCAGTATTTT
TRBV6-4	few	TRBJ2-2	.	CASSDSRDTGELFF	TGTGCCAGCAGTGACTCCCGGGACACCGGGGAGCTGTTTTTT
TRBV27	.	TRBJ1-6	.	CASSFVRGSYNSPLHF	TGTGCCAGCAGTTTTGTGCGGGGCTCCTATAATTCACCCCTCCACTTT
TRBV5-1	.	TRBJ2-1	TRBD2	CASSLGGSGHLSYNEQFF	TGCGCCAGCAGCTTGGGAGGTAGCGGGCACCTCTCCTACAATGAGCAGTTCTTC
TRBV10-2	few	TRBJ1-6	.	CASEGSSYNSPLHF	TGCGCCAGCGAGGGGAGCTCCTATAATTCACCCCTCCACTTT
TRBV5-6	many	TRBJ2-3	.	CASSLRAGGTDTQYF	TGTGCCAGCAGCCTCCGGGCAGGGGGCACAGATACGCAGTATTTT
TRBV9	.	TRBJ2-3	.	CASTGQFNSDTQYF	TGTGCCAGCACTGGACAGTTTAATTCAGATACGCAGTATTTT
TRBV20-1	.	TRBJ1-5	TRBD1	CSSKTGINQPQHF	TGCAGTAGCAAGACAGGGATCAATCAGCCCCAGCATTTT
TRBV12-3/TRBV12-4	.	TRBJ1-2	TRBD1	CASSPRSGTGYYGYTF	TGTGCCAGCAGCCCTAGGTCCGGGACAGGCTACTATGGCTACACCTTC
TRBV3-1	few	TRBJ2-5	.	CASSPRVLEETQYF	TGTGCCAGCAGCCCCAGGGTGCTTGAAGAGACCCAGTACTTC
TRBV6-1	.	TRBJ1-5	TRBD1	CASRAGTGSNQPQHF	TGTGCCAGCAGAGCTGGGACAGGGAGCAATCAGCCCCAGCATTTT
TRBV20-1	.	TRBJ2-7	TRBD2	CSASGGLANSYEQYF	TGCAGTGCTAGCGGTGGACTAGCGAATAGCTACGAGCAGTACTTC
TRBV7-9	few	TRBJ2-2	.	CASSLVLSGVNTGELFF	TGTGCCAGCAGCTTAGTTTTGTCAGGGGTGAACACCGGGGAGCTGTTTTTT
TRBV20-1	few	TRBJ1-1	TRBD1	CSAREFWDRNTEAFF	TGCAGTGCTAGAGAGTTTTGGGACAGGAACACTGAAGCTTTCTTT
TRBV15	.	TRBJ1-3	TRBD1	CATSRDLGTGPGNTIYF	TGTGCCACCAGCAGAGATCTAGGGACAGGGCCTGGAAACACCATATATTTT
TRBV9	few	TRBJ2-1	TRBD1	CASSVVPGGNEQFF	TGTGCCAGCAGCGTAGTGCCAGGGGGCAATGAGCAGTTCTTC
TRBV24-1	.	TRBJ2-1	TRBD2	CALIKGLAGLYKYNEQFF	TGTGCCTTAATCAAGGGACTAGCGGGGCTCTACAAATACAATGAGCAGTTCTTC
TRBV18	.	TRBJ1-1	.	CASSPPVWGTEAFF	TGTGCCAGCTCACCACCGGTCTGGGGAACTGAAGCTTTCTTT
TRBV5-1	few	TRBJ1-1	.	CASSYNRAGETYTEAFF	TGCGCCAGCAGCTATAATAGGGCAGGGGAGACGTACACTGAAGCTTTCTTT
TRBV29-1	few	TRBJ1-2	TRBD1	CSAWDRAYGYTF	TGCAGCGCCTGGGACAGGGCCTATGGCTACACCTTC
TRBV19	.	TRBJ1-2	.	CASSIDQRYWANNYGYTF	TGTGCCAGTAGTATAGATCAGAGATACTGGGCCAATAACTATGGCTACACCTTC
TRBV20-1	many	TRBJ2-2	.	CSARVSGGELFF	TGCAGTGCTAGGGTCTCTGGCGGGGAGCTGTTTTTT
TRBV11-2	.	TRBJ1-1	.	CASSPRRGGRNTEAFF	TGTGCCAGCAGCCCACGACGGGGGGGGAGAAACACTGAAGCTTTCTTT
TRBV5-1	.	TRBJ2-1	.	CASRELRNRGPAGANEQFF	TGCGCCAGCAGGGAACTCCGGAACAGGGGCCCAGCGGGAGCCAATGAGCAGTTCTTC